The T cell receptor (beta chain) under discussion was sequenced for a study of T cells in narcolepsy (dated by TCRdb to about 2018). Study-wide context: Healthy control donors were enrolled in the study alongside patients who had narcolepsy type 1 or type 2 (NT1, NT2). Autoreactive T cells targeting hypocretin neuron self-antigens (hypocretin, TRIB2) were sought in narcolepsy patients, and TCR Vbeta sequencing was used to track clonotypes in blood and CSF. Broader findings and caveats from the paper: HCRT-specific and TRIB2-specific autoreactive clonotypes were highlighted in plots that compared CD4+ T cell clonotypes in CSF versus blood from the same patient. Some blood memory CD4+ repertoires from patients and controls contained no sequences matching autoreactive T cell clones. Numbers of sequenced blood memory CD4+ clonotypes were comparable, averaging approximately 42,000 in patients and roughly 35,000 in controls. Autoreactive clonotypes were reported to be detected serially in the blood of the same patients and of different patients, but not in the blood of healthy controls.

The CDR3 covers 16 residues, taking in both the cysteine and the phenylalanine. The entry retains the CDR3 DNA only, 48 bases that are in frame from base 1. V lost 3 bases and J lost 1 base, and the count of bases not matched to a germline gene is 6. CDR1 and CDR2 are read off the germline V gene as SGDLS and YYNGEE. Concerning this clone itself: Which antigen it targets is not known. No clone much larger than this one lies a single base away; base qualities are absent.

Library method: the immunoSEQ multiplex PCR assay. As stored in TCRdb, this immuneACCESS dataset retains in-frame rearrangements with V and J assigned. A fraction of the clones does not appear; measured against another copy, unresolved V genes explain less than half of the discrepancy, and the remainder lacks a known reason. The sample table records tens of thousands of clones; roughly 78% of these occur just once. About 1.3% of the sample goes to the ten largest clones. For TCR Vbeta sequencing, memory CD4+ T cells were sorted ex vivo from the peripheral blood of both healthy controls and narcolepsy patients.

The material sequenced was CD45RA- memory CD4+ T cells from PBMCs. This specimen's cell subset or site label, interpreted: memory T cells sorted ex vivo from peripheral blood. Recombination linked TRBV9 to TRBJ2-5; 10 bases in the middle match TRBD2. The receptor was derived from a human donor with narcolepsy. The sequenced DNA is TGTGCCAGCAGCGACAGTGGACTAGCGGCCCAAGAGACCCAGTACTTC. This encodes CASSDSGLAAQETQYF. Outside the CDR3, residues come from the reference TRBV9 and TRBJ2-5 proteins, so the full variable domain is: DSGVTQTPKHLITATGQRVTLRCSPRSGDLSVYWYQQSLDQGLQFLIQYYNGEERAKGNILERFSAQQFPDLHSELNLSSLELGDSALYFCASSDSGLAAQETQYFGPGTRLLVL.